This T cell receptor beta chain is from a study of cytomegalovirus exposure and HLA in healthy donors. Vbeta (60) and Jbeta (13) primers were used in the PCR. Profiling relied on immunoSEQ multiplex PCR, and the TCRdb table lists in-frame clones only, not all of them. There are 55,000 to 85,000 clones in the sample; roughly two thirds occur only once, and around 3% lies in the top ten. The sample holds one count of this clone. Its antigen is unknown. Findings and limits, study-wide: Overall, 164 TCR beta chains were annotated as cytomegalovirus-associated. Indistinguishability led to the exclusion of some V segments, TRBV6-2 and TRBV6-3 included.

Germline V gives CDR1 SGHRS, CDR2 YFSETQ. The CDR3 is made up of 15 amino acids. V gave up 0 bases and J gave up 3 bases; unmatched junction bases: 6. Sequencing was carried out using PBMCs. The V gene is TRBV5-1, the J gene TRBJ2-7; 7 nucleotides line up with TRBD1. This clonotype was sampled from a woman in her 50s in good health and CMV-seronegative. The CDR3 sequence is CASSLEGTDVYEQYF. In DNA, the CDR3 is TGCGCCAGCAGCTTGGAGGGGACAGATGTCTACGAGCAGTACTTC.